Sequencing of this TCR beta chain was carried out in a study of cytomegalovirus exposure and HLA in healthy donors. Study-level findings and limits: The study recorded 150 to 200 TCR beta chains that were cytomegalovirus-associated. Reportedly, cytomegalovirus status was diagnosed with high sensitivity and specificity. The finding came from a later analysis; first-cohort TCR clusters tended to co-occur in the 130 or so validation repertoires.

The count of this clone is one. Antigen unknown. Some clones are missing from TCRdb's copy, which holds only in-frame ones; the method was immunoSEQ multiplex PCR. The repertoire includes 150,000 to 200,000 clones, 86% of them detected once, and 5.7% sits in the top ten. This TCR was recovered from a woman aged 25 to 39 in good health and CMV-seronegative. Input material: PBMCs.

The CDR3 spells CASSQIYRGAIDGTTTTDTQYF. DNA of the CDR3: TGCGCCAGCAGCCAAATTTACAGGGGCGCGATTGACGGGACTACTACAACAGATACGCAGTATTTT. The chain carries TRBV4-3 and TRBJ2-3; D is tentatively TRBD1 or TRBD2 (7 bases each). The CDR3 contains 22 residues. The ends were cut back, 2 bases at V and 3 bases at J, with 33 bases in the middle. Germline V CDR1 and CDR2: LGHNA, YSLEER.